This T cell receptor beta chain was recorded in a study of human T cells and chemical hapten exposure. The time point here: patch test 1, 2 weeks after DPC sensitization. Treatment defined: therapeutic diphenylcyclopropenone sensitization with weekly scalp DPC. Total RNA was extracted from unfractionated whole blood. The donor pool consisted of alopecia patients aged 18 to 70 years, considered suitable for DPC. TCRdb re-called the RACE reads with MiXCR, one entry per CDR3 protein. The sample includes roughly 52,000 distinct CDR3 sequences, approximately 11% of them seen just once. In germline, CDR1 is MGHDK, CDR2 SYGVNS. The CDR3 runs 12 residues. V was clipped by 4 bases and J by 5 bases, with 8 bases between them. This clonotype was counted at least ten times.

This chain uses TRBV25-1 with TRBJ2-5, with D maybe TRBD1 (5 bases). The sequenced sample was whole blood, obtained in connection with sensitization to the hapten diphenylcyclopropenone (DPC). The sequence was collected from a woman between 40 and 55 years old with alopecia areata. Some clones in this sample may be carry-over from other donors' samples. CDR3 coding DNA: TGTGCCAGCAGTGCCAGGGTTGAGACCCAGTACTTC. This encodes CASSARVETQYF. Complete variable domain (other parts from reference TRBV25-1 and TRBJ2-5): EADIYQTPRYLVIGTGKKITLECSQTMGHDKMYWYQQDPGMELHLIHYSYGVNSTEKGDLSSESTVSRIRTEHFPLTLESARPSHTSQYLCASSARVETQYFGPGTRLLVL.